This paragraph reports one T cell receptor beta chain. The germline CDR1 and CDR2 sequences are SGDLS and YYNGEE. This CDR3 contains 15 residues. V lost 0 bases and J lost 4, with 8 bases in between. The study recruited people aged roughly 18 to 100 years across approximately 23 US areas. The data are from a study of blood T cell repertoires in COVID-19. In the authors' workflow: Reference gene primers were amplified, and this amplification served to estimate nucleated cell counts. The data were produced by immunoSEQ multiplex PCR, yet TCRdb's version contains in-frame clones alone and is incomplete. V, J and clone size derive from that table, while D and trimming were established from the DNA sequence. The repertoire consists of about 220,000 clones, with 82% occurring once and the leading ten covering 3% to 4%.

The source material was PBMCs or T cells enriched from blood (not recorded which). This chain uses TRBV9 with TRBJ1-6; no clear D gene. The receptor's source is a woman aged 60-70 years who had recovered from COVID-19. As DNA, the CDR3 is TGTGCCAGCAGCGTAGGGCAACAGTATAATTCACCCCTCCACTTT. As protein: CASSVGQQYNSPLHF.